These T cell receptor beta chains were read from a single sample in a study of identical twins. TCRdb passed the 5' RACE reads through MiXCR, listing each CDR3 protein once. The sample lists 400,000 or so distinct CDR3 sequences; 9% were seen once. The sequencing input was naive T cells sorted from blood. These receptors were collected from a woman aged 50 to 65 in good health. Both conserved end residues are part of each CDR3. D genes are given only for firm matches. Not every row has a clone size; where given, it reads once, few, many or a size class.

CDR3 | DNA | V | length | size | J | D
CASSLAQIGEAGELFF | TGTGCCAGCAGTTTAGCGCAAATTGGGGAGGCCGGGGAGCTGTTTTTT | TRBV12-3/TRBV12-4 | 16 | few | TRBJ2-2 | .
CASSTVTGLNEQFF | TGTGCCAGCAGCACTGTGACAGGGCTGAATGAGCAGTTCTTC | TRBV9 | 14 | . | TRBJ2-1 | TRBD1
CSASGRANTGELFF | TGCAGTGCTAGCGGGAGGGCCAACACCGGGGAGCTGTTTTTT | TRBV20-1 | 14 | . | TRBJ2-2 | TRBD2
CACESGRTRKNNEQFF | TGTGCCTGCGAGAGCGGGCGAACCCGAAAGAACAATGAGCAGTTCTTC | TRBV30 | 16 | . | TRBJ2-1 | .
CASSFGTEYNEQFF | TGTGCCAGCAGTTTCGGGACTGAATACAATGAGCAGTTCTTC | TRBV2 | 14 | many | TRBJ2-1 | .
CASSPQGPIDTQYF | TGCGCCAGCAGCCCGCAGGGACCCATAGATACGCAGTATTTT | TRBV5-1 | 14 | few | TRBJ2-3 | .
CASSPGPANTGELFF | TGTGCCAGCAGTCCGGGACCGGCGAACACCGGGGAGCTGTTTTTT | TRBV12-3/TRBV12-4 | 15 | many | TRBJ2-2 | .
CASTLSGRDTQYF | TGTGCCAGCACCTTAAGCGGTAGGGATACGCAGTATTTT | TRBV12-3/TRBV12-4 | 13 | . | TRBJ2-3 | .
CASSQGFRTADTQYF | TGCGCCAGCAGCCAAGGATTTCGGACAGCAGATACGCAGTATTTT | TRBV4-1 | 15 | few | TRBJ2-3 | .
CASSPGLGTPSEQFF | TGTGCCAGCAGTCCGGGACTAGGGACACCGAGTGAGCAGTTCTTC | TRBV12-3/TRBV12-4 | 15 | many | TRBJ2-1 | TRBD2
CASSFAGGLSEQFF | TGTGCCAGCAGCTTTGCGGGAGGGCTAAGTGAGCAGTTCTTC | TRBV7-2 | 14 | few | TRBJ2-1 | TRBD2
CASSPEMGFGYGYTF | TGTGCCAGCAGCCCCGAGATGGGGTTCGGGTATGGCTACACCTTC | TRBV11-2 | 15 | many | TRBJ1-2 | .
CSASGASVEPFF | TGCAGTGCTAGTGGGGCTAGCGTCGAGCCGTTCTTC | TRBV20-1 | 12 | . | TRBJ2-1 | .
CASSPRSQNDGYTF | TGTGCCAGCAGCCCCCGAAGCCAGAACGATGGCTACACCTTC | TRBV11-3 | 14 | . | TRBJ1-2 | .
CASSRDGGTDTQYF | TGTGCCAGCAGCCGTGACGGAGGCACAGATACGCAGTATTTT | TRBV7-9 | 14 | few | TRBJ2-3 | .
CSARGADSYEQYF | TGCAGTGCTAGAGGGGCGGATTCCTACGAGCAGTACTTC | TRBV20-1 | 13 | . | TRBJ2-7 | .
CASSLTAQGAYEQYF | TGTGCCAGCAGTTTAACGGCTCAAGGCGCCTACGAGCAGTACTTC | TRBV12-3/TRBV12-4 | 15 | few | TRBJ2-7 | .
CATSDTGGYEQYF | TGTGCCACCAGTGACACTGGGGGCTACGAGCAGTACTTC | TRBV24-1 | 13 | few | TRBJ2-7 | .
CSARANSLPYNEQFF | TGCAGTGCTAGAGCAAACAGTCTTCCCTACAATGAGCAGTTCTTC | TRBV20-1 | 15 | . | TRBJ2-1 | .
CASSQLARRDNEQFF | TGTGCCAGCAGCCAACTAGCGAGAAGGGACAATGAGCAGTTCTTC | TRBV14 | 15 | many | TRBJ2-1 | .
CASSDRDRGPDTQYF | TGTGCCAGCAGCGACAGGGATAGGGGCCCAGATACGCAGTATTTT | TRBV9 | 15 | . | TRBJ2-3 | .
CASSFGHQPQHF | TGTGCCAGCAGTTTTGGGCATCAGCCCCAGCATTTT | TRBV12-3/TRBV12-4 | 12 | few | TRBJ1-5 | .
CASSPSGQSTGELFF | TGTGCCAGCAGCCCTTCAGGACAGTCGACCGGGGAGCTGTTTTTT | TRBV11-2 | 15 | many | TRBJ2-2 | .
CASSSQTGSVYGYTF | TGTGCCAGCAGCTCCCAGACAGGGTCGGTGTATGGCTACACCTTC | TRBV5-6 | 15 | few | TRBJ1-2 | TRBD1
CASSPHTPARSNQPQHF | TGTGCCAGCAGTCCTCACACACCAGCTAGGAGCAATCAGCCCCAGCATTTT | TRBV12-3/TRBV12-4 | 17 | . | TRBJ1-5 | .
CASSLFELSGELFF | TGTGCCAGCAGCTTATTCGAGCTTTCCGGGGAGCTGTTTTTT | TRBV7-8 | 14 | few | TRBJ2-2 | .
CASSLDQAVTGELFF | TGCGCCAGCAGCTTGGATCAGGCTGTCACCGGGGAGCTGTTTTTT | TRBV5-1 | 15 | . | TRBJ2-2 | .
CASSHLAGAHNEQFF | TGCGCCAGCAGCCACCTCGCGGGAGCCCACAATGAGCAGTTCTTC | TRBV5-1 | 15 | few | TRBJ2-1 | TRBD2
CSAGLAGAETQYF | TGCAGCGCTGGACTAGCGGGAGCGGAGACCCAGTACTTC | TRBV29-1 | 13 | many | TRBJ2-5 | TRBD2
CSALGGGEGYGYTF | TGCAGTGCGCTGGGTGGAGGGGAGGGCTATGGCTACACCTTC | TRBV20-1 | 14 | few | TRBJ1-2 | .
CSAWEREQFF | TGCAGTGCTTGGGAGCGGGAGCAGTTCTTC | TRBV20-1 | 10 | many | TRBJ2-1 | .
CASSQVVSTGYGYTF | TGCGCCAGCAGCCAAGTGGTCTCGACAGGTTATGGCTACACCTTC | TRBV4-1 | 15 | few | TRBJ1-2 | .
CASSLAWGSGANVLTF | TGTGCCAGCAGTTTAGCTTGGGGGTCTGGGGCCAACGTCCTGACTTTC | TRBV12-3/TRBV12-4 | 16 | few | TRBJ2-6 | .
CASSLVGTGEFF | TGTGCCAGCAGCTTAGTTGGGACTGGTGAGTTCTTC | TRBV7-8 | 12 | . | TRBJ2-1 | .
CAISESRGVALWGEQFF | TGTGCCATCAGTGAGTCGCGTGGGGTAGCACTTTGGGGTGAGCAGTTCTTC | TRBV10-3 | 17 | . | TRBJ2-1 | .
CATSRQDRAENIQYF | TGTGCCACCAGCAGACAGGACAGGGCAGAAAACATTCAGTACTTC | TRBV15 | 15 | few | TRBJ2-4 | TRBD1